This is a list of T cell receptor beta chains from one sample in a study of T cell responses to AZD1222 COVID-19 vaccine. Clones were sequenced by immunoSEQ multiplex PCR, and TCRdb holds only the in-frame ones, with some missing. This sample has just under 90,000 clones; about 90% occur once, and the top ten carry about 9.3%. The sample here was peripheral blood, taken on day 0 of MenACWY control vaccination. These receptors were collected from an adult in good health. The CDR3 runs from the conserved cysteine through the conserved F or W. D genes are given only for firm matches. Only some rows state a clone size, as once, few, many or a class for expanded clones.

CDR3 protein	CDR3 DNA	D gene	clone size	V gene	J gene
CASPRDRGTEAFF	TGTGCCAGCCCCCGGGACAGGGGCACTGAAGCTTTCTTT	TRBD1	.	TRBV6-5	TRBJ1-1
CASSQDRVWTGELFF	TGCGCCAGCAGCCAAGATCGGGTTTGGACCGGGGAGCTGTTTTTT	.	.	TRBV4-3	TRBJ2-2
CASNSGQNEKLFF	TGTGCCAGCAACTCTGGACAGAATGAAAAACTGTTTTTT	.	.	TRBV28	TRBJ1-4
CASSGTGGKGYF	TGTGCCAGCAGTGGGACAGGGGGGAAGGGGTACTTC	TRBD1	.	TRBV27	TRBJ2-7
CASSPTGGINQPQHF	TGTGCCAGCAGCCCTACAGGGGGCATCAATCAGCCCCAGCATTTT	TRBD1	.	TRBV5-5	TRBJ1-5
CASSFAGAYNEQFF	TGTGCCAGCAGCTTTGCGGGGGCCTACAATGAGCAGTTCTTC	TRBD2	.	TRBV7-9	TRBJ2-1
CASSLEGQGHGYTF	TGTGCCAGCAGCTTAGAGGGACAGGGCCATGGCTACACCTTC	TRBD1	.	TRBV7-2	TRBJ1-2
CASSQDPRGPAFF	TGCGCCAGCAGCCAAGACCCCAGGGGGCCGGCTTTCTTT	TRBD1	few	TRBV4-3	TRBJ1-1
CASSDYGGAGADTQYF	TGTGCCAGCAGTGACTACGGGGGGGCCGGGGCAGATACGCAGTATTTT	TRBD2	.	TRBV6-1	TRBJ2-3
CASSPGHLDYGYTF	TGTGCCAGCAGCCCGGGGCATCTTGACTATGGCTACACCTTC	.	.	TRBV11-1	TRBJ1-2
CASSPPLSGNTIYF	TGTGCCAGCTCACCACCACTCTCTGGAAACACCATATATTTT	.	.	TRBV18	TRBJ1-3
CASRAPLAGGAGNEQFF	TGTGCCAGCAGGGCCCCACTAGCGGGGGGGGCCGGTAATGAGCAGTTCTTC	TRBD2	.	TRBV6-4	TRBJ2-1
CSASTGELIANSPLHF	TGCAGTGCTAGTACAGGGGAGTTAATCGCTAATTCACCCCTCCACTTT	TRBD1	.	TRBV20-1	TRBJ1-6
CASSLSGDGNQPQHF	TGTGCCAGCAGCTTGTCAGGGGATGGCAATCAGCCCCAGCATTTT	.	.	TRBV5-5	TRBJ1-5
CASARTALYNSPLHF	TGTGCCAGCGCCCGGACAGCTTTATATAATTCACCCCTCCACTTT	.	.	TRBV6-6	TRBJ1-6
CAWERQGASNQPQHF	TGTGCCTGGGAAAGACAGGGGGCTAGCAATCAGCCCCAGCATTTT	TRBD1	.	TRBV30	TRBJ1-5
CAISELGTTNEKLFF	TGTGCCATCAGTGAGTTGGGGACGACTAATGAAAAACTGTTTTTT	.	.	TRBV10-3	TRBJ1-4
CASSRSGTLSTDTQYF	TGTGCCAGCTCAAGATCCGGGACACTCAGCACAGATACGCAGTATTTT	.	once	TRBV18	TRBJ2-3
CASRPQQLGNTIYF	TGTGCCAGCAGGCCACAGCAGCTTGGAAACACCATATATTTT	.	few	TRBV28	TRBJ1-3
CASSSKTGGRTEAFF	TGTGCCAGCAGTTCCAAGACAGGGGGCAGGACTGAAGCTTTCTTT	TRBD1	.	TRBV28	TRBJ1-1
CASSEGWGGETQYF	TGTGCCAGCAGTGAAGGTTGGGGGGGTGAGACCCAGTACTTC	TRBD2	.	TRBV6-1	TRBJ2-5
CASSSRDRRFYTF	TGTGCCAGCAGTTCCCGGGACAGGAGATTCTACACCTTC	TRBD1	.	TRBV6-2/TRBV6-3	TRBJ1-2
CASSTSGGYEQYF	TGTGCCAGTAGTACCTCGGGGGGCTACGAGCAGTACTTC	TRBD2	.	TRBV19	TRBJ2-7
CASSFKGGNQPQHF	TGTGCCAGCAGCTTTAAGGGGGGGAATCAGCCCCAGCATTTT	.	.	TRBV7-2	TRBJ1-5
CASSEGTGGSYNEQFF	TGTGCCAGCAGCGAAGGGACAGGAGGCTCCTACAATGAGCAGTTCTTC	TRBD1	.	TRBV5-6	TRBJ2-1
CASSTTGSGYTF	TGTGCCAGCAGTACTACAGGGAGCGGCTACACCTTC	.	.	TRBV28	TRBJ1-2
CATSEGQSSNQPQHF	TGTGCCACCAGTGAAGGGCAGAGCAGCAATCAGCCCCAGCATTTT	.	.	TRBV24-1	TRBJ1-5
CASSPGLAGALSYNEQFF	TGTGCCAGCAGCCCCGGACTAGCGGGGGCCCTCTCCTACAATGAGCAGTTCTTC	TRBD2	.	TRBV5-4	TRBJ2-1
CASRPDRYEAFF	TGTGCCAGCAGACCAGACCGCTATGAAGCTTTCTTT	.	.	TRBV28	TRBJ1-1
CASSPKGADTQYF	TGTGCCAGCTCACCAAAGGGTGCGGATACGCAGTATTTT	.	.	TRBV18	TRBJ2-3
CASSSSGRMPGYTF	TGTGCCAGCAGCTCCTCTGGACGGATGCCGGGCTACACCTTC	.	few	TRBV7-9	TRBJ1-2
CASSEGSGTGAEQYF	TGTGCCAGCAGTGAAGGGTCAGGGACAGGGGCCGAGCAGTACTTC	TRBD1	few	TRBV2	TRBJ2-7
CASSKLAEGAKNIQYF	TGTGCCAGCAGCAAACTGGCAGAGGGAGCCAAAAACATTCAGTACTTC	.	.	TRBV21-1	TRBJ2-4
CASSQDGTSDDIQYF	TGCGCCAGCAGCCAAGACGGGACTAGCGACGACATTCAGTACTTC	TRBD2	.	TRBV4-1	TRBJ2-4
CASRKTGDNQPQHF	TGTGCCAGCAGAAAGACAGGGGATAATCAGCCCCAGCATTTT	TRBD1	.	TRBV28	TRBJ1-5
CASSLIRASGTGELFF	TGTGCCAGCAGCTTAATACGGGCCTCGGGGACCGGGGAGCTGTTTTTT	.	once	TRBV7-8	TRBJ2-2
CASSPRRGEPDNEQFF	TGTGCCAGCAGTCCGAGGCGGGGGGAACCAGACAATGAGCAGTTCTTC	TRBD2	.	TRBV2	TRBJ2-1
CASSYASDQRPQHF	TGTGCCAGCAGTTACGCGAGCGACCAAAGGCCCCAGCATTTT	.	.	TRBV6-2/TRBV6-3	TRBJ1-5
CASSLALAGGPLFF	TGTGCCAGCAGCTTAGCTCTAGCGGGGGGGCCTTTGTTTTTT	TRBD2	.	TRBV7-2	TRBJ2-2
CAWSSGGTSATNEKLFF	TGTGCCTGGAGTTCCGGTGGAACTTCGGCAACTAATGAAAAACTGTTTTTT	.	.	TRBV30	TRBJ1-4
CASSEFGRESWQPQHF	TGTGCCAGCAGTGAATTTGGCAGGGAGTCATGGCAGCCCCAGCATTTT	.	few	TRBV2	TRBJ1-5
CASTAGQQETQYF	TGTGCCAGCACGGCGGGACAACAAGAGACCCAGTACTTC	.	.	TRBV2	TRBJ2-5
CASELRQGEGYTF	TGTGCCAGCGAACTAAGACAGGGGGAGGGCTACACCTTC	TRBD1	.	TRBV2	TRBJ1-2
CASSYSFAVGEKLFF	TGTGCCAGCAGTTATTCTTTCGCCGTAGGTGAAAAACTGTTTTTT	.	.	TRBV6-5	TRBJ1-4
CASGYSSSYEQYF	TGTGCCAGCGGGTACTCGAGCTCCTACGAGCAGTACTTC	.	.	TRBV6-5	TRBJ2-7
CASSLSGQGAQGYTF	TGTGCCAGCAGTTTATCGGGACAGGGGGCGCAGGGCTACACCTTC	TRBD1	.	TRBV27	TRBJ1-2
CASSLRETGRGANVLTF	TGCGCCAGCAGCCTACGGGAAACAGGGCGTGGGGCCAACGTCCTGACTTTC	.	.	TRBV4-1	TRBJ2-6
CASSPSEGSGYTF	TGTGCCAGCAGTCCCTCTGAAGGGTCCGGCTACACCTTC	.	once	TRBV27	TRBJ1-2
CASVGEGGTTEAFF	TGTGCCAGCGTCGGAGAGGGAGGGACCACTGAAGCTTTCTTT	.	few	TRBV3-1/TRBV3-2	TRBJ1-1
CASSITVSTLAGRNEQFF	TGTGCCAGTAGTATAACCGTTTCCACTCTAGCGGGGCGGAATGAGCAGTTCTTC	TRBD2	.	TRBV19	TRBJ2-1
CASSVGTNTEAFF	TGTGCCAGCAGCGTAGGCACGAACACTGAAGCTTTCTTT	.	few	TRBV9	TRBJ1-1
CASSFSGTEAFF	TGTGCCAGCAGCTTTTCGGGTACTGAAGCTTTCTTT	.	few	TRBV11-3	TRBJ1-1
CASTLNRAGYGYTF	TGTGCCAGCACTCTTAACAGGGCTGGCTATGGCTACACCTTC	.	.	TRBV28	TRBJ1-2
CASSFETGENTEAFF	TGTGCCAGCAGTTTCGAGACAGGGGAGAACACTGAAGCTTTCTTT	TRBD1	.	TRBV6-2/TRBV6-3	TRBJ1-1